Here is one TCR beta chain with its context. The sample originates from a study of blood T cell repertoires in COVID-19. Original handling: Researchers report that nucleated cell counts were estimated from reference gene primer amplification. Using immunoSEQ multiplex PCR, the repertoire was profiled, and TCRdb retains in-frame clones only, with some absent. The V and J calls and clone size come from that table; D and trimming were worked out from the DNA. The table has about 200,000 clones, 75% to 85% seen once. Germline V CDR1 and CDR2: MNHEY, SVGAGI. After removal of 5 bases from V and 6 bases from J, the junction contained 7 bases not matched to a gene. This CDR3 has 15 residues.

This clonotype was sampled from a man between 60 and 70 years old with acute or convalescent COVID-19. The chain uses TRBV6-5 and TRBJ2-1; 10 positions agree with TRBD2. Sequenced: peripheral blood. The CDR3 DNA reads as TGTGCCAGCAGTAGAAGCGGGAGGGTGATCAATGAGCAGTTCTTC. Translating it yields CASSRSGRVINEQFF.